This passage covers 21 T cell receptor beta chains from one sample sequenced in a study of naive and memory T cell subsets. Whole blood, around 2.5 ml, came from adult healthy volunteers. For blood and skin samples, reverse transcription used TCR alpha and beta constant primers. MiXCR, run by TCRdb on the 5' RACE reads, gives a single entry per CDR3 protein. Of just over 25,000 distinct CDR3 sequences in the sample, 20% to 25% were seen once. The receptors here all came from a female donor in good health.

Many counts were recorded for this clonotype. The chain employs TRBV29-1 and TRBJ2-7, with D unresolved. Germline CDR1 and CDR2: SQVTM and ANQGSEA. The CDR3 runs 10 residues. V lost 4 bases and J lost 6, with 7 bases in between. CDR3 DNA sequence: TGCAGCGTTGGGGGTTTCGAGCAGTACTTC. It is translated as CSVGGFEQYF.

This chain joins TRBV7-2 and TRBJ2-7, with no clear D. This CDR3 is built from 13 residues. V lost 5 bases and J lost 4, with 12 bases in between. Germline V gene lookup returns CDR1 SGHTA and CDR2 FQGNSA. The CDR3 coding sequence is TGTGCCAGCAGCCCGCCGAATTTTTACGAGCAGTACTTC. It codes for CASSPPNFYEQYF.

In this sample, this clonotype turned up a few times. The gene calls are TRBV29-1 and TRBJ2-1, with 8 bases that match TRBD2. The CDR3 spans 14 residues. The trim removed 7 bases at V and 3 bases at J, leaving 8 bases unmatched. The V gene's germline CDR1 is SQVTM and CDR2 ANQGSEA. CDR3 in amino acids: CSGGVAGLYNEQFF. As DNA, the CDR3 is TGCAGCGGGGGCGTAGCGGGGCTCTACAATGAGCAGTTCTTC.

This clonotype was counted ten times or more. This rearrangement joins TRBV19 to TRBJ1-5; tentatively, D is TRBD1 (6 bases). V was shortened by 7 bases and J by 3 bases, with 16 bases between the two germline ends. The CDR3 has 15 amino acids. Germline CDR1 and CDR2: LNHDA and SQIVND (reference sequence). CDR3: CASTPLKGDNQPQHF. Here the CDR3 DNA reads TGTGCCAGTACCCCGTTGAAGGGGGACAATCAGCCCCAGCATTTT.

The genes are TRBV11-2 and TRBJ2-7; perhaps D is TRBD1 or TRBD2 (5 bases each). V gave up 0 bases and J gave up 3 bases, with 9 bases separating them. CDR3 size: 14 residues. Germline V CDR1 and CDR2: SGHAT, FQNNGV. This chain's CDR3 is CASSLEGTDYEQYF. The CDR3 DNA sequence: TGTGCCAGCAGCTTAGAAGGGACGGACTACGAGCAGTACTTC.

The chain links TRBV9 to TRBJ2-3, with 10 positions matching TRBD1. V was clipped by 3 bases and J by 3 bases; unmatched bases: 4. The CDR3 contains 15 residues. CDR1 and CDR2 (germline): SGDLS, YYNGEE. CDR3 region: CASSATGGRTDTQYF. The CDR3 DNA is TGTGCCAGCAGCGCGACAGGGGGCAGAACAGATACGCAGTATTTT.

This clonotype was seen repeatedly, ten times or more. This chain uses TRBV20-1 with TRBJ2-5; D is possibly TRBD2 (6 bases). V was trimmed by 3 bases and J by 3 bases, leaving 11 bases between them. The CDR3 is 13 amino acids. Germline V gene data show CDR1 as DFQATT and CDR2 as SNEGSKA (reference sequence). The CDR3 DNA reads as TGCAGTGCTAGGGGTCGGGGGAAAGAGACCCAGTACTTC. Its protein is CSARGRGKETQYF.

This clonotype was found many times. The chain links TRBV20-1 to TRBJ2-5; 10 bases are a match to TRBD2. Trimming cost V 2 bases and J 5 bases; bases outside gene matches: 8. Germline V gene sequence: CDR1 DFQATT, CDR2 SNEGSKA (reference sequence). This CDR3 spans 15 amino acids. CDR3 loop: CSARKASGSLETQYF. The CDR3 nucleotides are TGCAGTGCTAGAAAGGCTAGCGGGAGCCTGGAGACCCAGTACTTC.

The V and J genes are TRBV5-1 and TRBJ2-1; 7 bases agree with TRBD2. The germline V gene encodes CDR1 SGHRS and CDR2 YFSETQ. The CDR3 runs to 15 residues. The trim removed 4 bases at V and 6 bases at J, leaving 10 bases unmatched. CDR3 region: CASSPTAGVTNEQFF. CDR3 coding DNA: TGCGCCAGCAGCCCCACCGCGGGGGTGACCAATGAGCAGTTCTTC. Supplemented by reference TRBV5-1 and TRBJ2-1, the full variable domain reads KAGVTQTPRYLIKTRGQQVTLSCSPISGHRSVSWYQQTPGQGLQFLFEYFSETQRNKGNFPGRFSGRQFSNSRSEMNVSTLELGDSALYLCASSPTAGVTNEQFFGPGTRLTVL.

This clonotype appeared many times. In DNA, the CDR3 is TGTGCCAGCTCACCGTCCCCGTGGAACTATGGCTACACCTTC. Translation: CASSPSPWNYGYTF. J is TRBJ1-2 and V is TRBV18; D not certain. V lost 3 bases and J 2 bases, leaving 10 bases between the germline ends. Germline V gene lookup returns CDR1 KGHSH and CDR2 LQKENI. CDR3 length: 14 amino acids.

This clonotype was seen repeatedly, ten times or more. The chain employs TRBV29-1 and TRBJ2-5, with D perhaps matching TRBD1 (6 bases). The CDR3 length is 14 residues. Germline CDR1 reads SQVTM; CDR2 reads ANQGSEA. V was trimmed by 6 bases and J by 1 base, leaving 15 bases between them. Here the CDR3 reads CSVVAQGRQETQYF. The CDR3 DNA is TGCAGCGTCGTCGCACAGGGTCGCCAAGAGACCCAGTACTTC.

By sample share, this clonotype is medium-sized. The chain joins TRBV6-4 to TRBJ2-1; D gene uncertain. V lost 3 bases and J lost 9, with 12 bases in between. The CDR3 consists of 13 residues. The germline CDR1 and CDR2 sequences are MRHNA and SNTAGT. For the CDR3, the DNA is TGTGCCAGCAGTGAACCTCCTGACCTTGAGCAGTTCTTC. Translated, it gives CASSEPPDLEQFF.

The chain uses TRBV10-3 and TRBJ1-6; D call uncertain. CDR3 length: 13 residues. V was trimmed by 7 bases and J by 3 bases, leaving 7 bases between them. CDR1 is ENHRY and CDR2 is SYGVKD in the germline V gene. CDR3 amino acids: CAITGDYNSPLHF. In DNA form, the CDR3 reads TGTGCCATCACAGGCGACTATAATTCACCCCTCCACTTT.

The rearrangement links TRBV20-1 to TRBJ1-1, with a weak D call TRBD1 (5 bases). In germline, CDR1 is DFQATT, CDR2 SNEGSKA (reference sequence). V shed 6 bases and J shed 2 bases, with 10 bases lying between them. The CDR3 covers 12 residues. The DNA for the CDR3 is TGCAGTGCCTGGGACGGTAACACTGAAGCTTTCTTT. Protein: CSAWDGNTEAFF.

The rearrangement uses TRBV10-3 and TRBJ2-1, with a tentative D call TRBD2 (5 bases). CDR1 is ENHRY and CDR2 is SYGVKD in the germline V gene. The CDR3 length is 12 residues. Deletions cut 6 bases from V and 7 bases from J, with 10 bases between. The CDR3 protein is CAISPRDNEQFF. The CDR3 DNA reads TGTGCCATCAGCCCACGGGATAATGAGCAGTTCTTC.

The chain has TRBV5-1 and TRBJ2-7; 10 bases are shared with TRBD1. Unmatched junction bases numbered 12, after V lost 4 bases and J lost 5 bases. This CDR3 is 16 amino acids long. Germline V gene sequence: CDR1 SGHRS, CDR2 YFSETQ. The CDR3 DNA is TGCGCCAGCAGCGTGCGCGGGACAGGGGCATTCCACGAGCAGTACTTC. It yields the protein CASSVRGTGAFHEQYF.

The genes are TRBV25-1 and TRBJ2-5, with 11 bases identical to TRBD2. This CDR3 has 15 amino acids. After removal of 3 bases from V and 5 bases from J, the junction contained 5 bases not matched to a gene. Germline CDR1 reads MGHDK; CDR2 reads SYGVNS. In nucleotides, the CDR3 is TGTGCCAGCAGTGATAGCGGGAGGGTTGTGGAGACCCAGTACTTC. It is translated as CASSDSGRVVETQYF.

The chain's CDR3 is CSLFRDRGLHTF. The CDR3 nucleotides are TGCAGTCTTTTCCGGGACAGGGGATTGCACACCTTC. The chain couples TRBV20-1 to TRBJ1-2, with TRBD1 matching 10 bases. J was trimmed by 12 bases and V by 8 bases; bases with no gene match: 12. Germline loops: CDR1 DFQATT, CDR2 SNEGSKA (reference sequence). CDR3 length: 12 residues.

This clonotype is medium-sized in the sample. The chain carries TRBV5-4 and TRBJ1-3, with a weak D call TRBD1 (6 bases). The V and J ends lost 2 bases and 0 bases respectively, with 12 bases between them. The germline V gene encodes CDR1 SGHNT and CDR2 YYREEE (reference sequence). CDR3 size: 16 residues. The CDR3 region is CASSLDRSISGNTIYF. CDR3 in DNA: TGTGCCAGCAGCTTAGACAGGTCGATCTCTGGAAACACCATATATTTT.

The V call is TRBV10-3, the J call TRBJ2-1; 7 bases align to TRBD1. CDR3 length: 14 amino acids. Germline CDR1 is ENHRY and CDR2 is SYGVKD. The V and J ends lost 7 bases and 3 bases, in that order; junction bases with no gene match: 6. The CDR3 sequence: CAIKGQRVYNEQFF. The CDR3 bases are TGTGCCATCAAGGGACAGAGAGTCTACAATGAGCAGTTCTTC.

By its share, this clonotype is medium-sized. The chain recombines TRBV28 with TRBJ2-7; no reliable D call. CDR1 MDHEN and CDR2 SYDVKM come from the germline V gene. The CDR3 is 16 residues long. The V and J ends lost 1 base and 4 bases respectively, with 17 bases between them. The CDR3 loop is CASSLFTLRREYEQYF. The CDR3 bases are TGTGCCAGCAGTTTATTCACCCTACGACGAGAGTACGAGCAGTACTTC.